One TCR beta chain is described in this entry. Methods used by the authors: Amplifying reference gene primers gave estimates of nucleated cell counts. TCRdb keeps only in-frame clones here, not all; method: immunoSEQ multiplex PCR. The D gene and trimming were derived from the DNA, and the V and J assignments and clone size from that table. The sample yields more than 90,000 clones, approximately 81% seen once. The source of the sample is a study of blood T cell repertoires in COVID-19. Study at large: Samples came from the United States, Italy and Spain, spanning acute and convalescent COVID-19. PBMCs, B-cell-depleted T cells, or T cells were the source of the cDNA or gDNA that made up the material.

The sequencing input was peripheral blood. The clonotype was recovered from a man in his 60s with acute or convalescent COVID-19.

CDR3 in amino acids: CASSPSGNTDTQYF. As DNA, the CDR3 is TGTGCCAGCAGTCCTAGCGGGAACACAGATACGCAGTATTTT. The chain combines TRBV6-5 with TRBJ2-3, with TRBD2 matching 9 bases. The CDR3 extends over 14 amino acids. Germline V gene lookup returns CDR1 MNHEY and CDR2 SVGAGI. Germline trimming cut 5 bases from V and 2 bases from J; bases unmatched to any gene: 2.